These 3 T cell receptor beta chains were sequenced from one sample in a study of glioma-infiltrating T cells after dendritic cell vaccination. The time point: after dendritic cell vaccination, including at tumor progression/relapse. Profiled with immunoSEQ multiplex PCR; TCRdb holds only in-frame clones, not every one. The sample shows tens of thousands of clones, 89% of them seen only once. The specimen was blood, collected after dendritic cell vaccination. The origin of the receptors is a human donor with glioblastoma.

The chain recombines TRBV7-9 with TRBJ2-5, with 12 bases lining up with TRBD2. CDR3 size: 18 residues. With 1 base clipped from V and 5 bases from J, the junction kept 11 bases outside the gene matches. Per the germline V gene, CDR1 is SEHNR and CDR2 is FQNEAQ (reference sequence). Written as DNA, the CDR3 is TGTGCCAGCAGCTTAGGACTAGCGGGAGAAAGAATCTTGGAGACCCAGTACTTC. It translates to CASSLGLAGERILETQYF.

V gene TRBV27 combines with J gene TRBJ2-5; 7 bases align to TRBD1. From germline, CDR1 is MNHEY and CDR2 SMNVEV (reference sequence). This CDR3 contains 15 residues. V shed 7 bases, J shed 3 bases, and the junction held 11 bases outside the gene matches. CDR3 sequence reads: CASKGVAQGEETQYF. CDR3 coding DNA: TGTGCCAGCAAGGGGGTTGCCCAGGGGGAAGAGACCCAGTACTTC.

The CDR3 region has the DNA TGTGCCAGCAGCTTGGGGGACAGGGTAAACAATGAGCAGTTCTTC. It is translated as CASSLGDRVNNEQFF. This chain joins TRBV5-4 and TRBJ2-1, with 9 bases that match TRBD1. J gave up 5 bases and V 0 bases, and 3 bases lay outside the gene matches. The CDR3 spans 15 residues. From germline, CDR1 is SGHNT and CDR2 YYREEE (reference sequence).